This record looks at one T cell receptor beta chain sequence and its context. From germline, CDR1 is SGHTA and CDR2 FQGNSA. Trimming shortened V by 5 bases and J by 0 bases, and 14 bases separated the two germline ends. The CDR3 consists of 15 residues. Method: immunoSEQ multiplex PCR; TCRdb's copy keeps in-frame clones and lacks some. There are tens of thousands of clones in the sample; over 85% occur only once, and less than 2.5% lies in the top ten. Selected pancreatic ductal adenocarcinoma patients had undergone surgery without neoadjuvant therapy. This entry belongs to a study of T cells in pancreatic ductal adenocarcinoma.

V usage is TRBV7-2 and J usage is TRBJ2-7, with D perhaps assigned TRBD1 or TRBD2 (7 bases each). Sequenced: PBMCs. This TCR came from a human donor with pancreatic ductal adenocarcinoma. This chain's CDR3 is CASSPQGGSSYEQYF. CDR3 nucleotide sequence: TGTGCCAGCAGCCCCCAGGGGGGGAGCTCCTACGAGCAGTACTTC.